The present T cell receptor beta chain was sequenced within a study of memory CD8 T cells in hepatitis C reinfection. Study at large: Reinfection meant HCV RNA positivity after two negatives ≥60 days apart. Late/post reinfection sampling occurred 12 to 24 weeks after detected reinfection.

CDR1 and CDR2 (germline): MNHNY, SVGAGI (reference sequence). Trimming removed 7 bases from V and 5 bases from J, with 7 bases in between. CDR3 length: 11 amino acids. The study's findings and limits: With about 5 donors, public clonotype conclusions could not be definitive.

Here immunoSEQ multiplex PCR was the method, and the copy in TCRdb shows in-frame clones only, minus some. Among about 50,000 clones listed, roughly nine tenths were seen once. Note on this clone: Its target is not known.

As for time point: late/post reinfection, 12 to 24 weeks after detection. TCR sequencing was done directly ex vivo on sorted cells, without expansion in vitro. A couple of donors provided sorted CD3+ CD8+ CD45RO- naive CD8 T cells at all three reinfection time points. This chain connects TRBV6-6 to TRBJ2-3; D ambiguous. Sequenced material: naive CD8+ T cells sorted from blood. The receptor's source is a man between 18 and 29 years old with hepatitis C virus infection. CDR3 loop: CASTPGDTQYF. CDR3 coding DNA: TGTGCCAGCACCCCCGGAGATACGCAGTATTTT.